The 27 T cell receptor beta chains below come from one sample, sequenced in a study of glioma-infiltrating T cells. The iRepertoire nested amplicon-rescue multiplex PCR amplified TCR alpha and beta CDR3s from RNA. TCRdb fed the multiplex PCR reads into MiXCR, producing one record per CDR3 protein. The table has some 160,000 distinct CDR3 sequences, around 40% seen once. Sequencing was performed on glioma tissue, nonneoplastic brain tissue, or PBMCs (not recorded which). Receptors originate from a human donor with low-grade glioma or glioblastoma, undergoing nonglioma brain surgery, or in good health (not recorded which).

This clonotype appeared many times. In nucleotides, the CDR3 is TGTGCCAGCAGCTTTTCGGGGGACACCATATATTTT. Translated, it gives CASSFSGDTIYF. The chain joins TRBV2 to TRBJ1-3, with a possible D match to TRBD1 (5 bases). From germline, CDR1 is SNHLY and CDR2 FYNNEI. V gave up 6 bases and J gave up 8 bases, with 11 bases separating them. This CDR3 spans 12 amino acids.

This clonotype appeared many times. The chain recombines TRBV20-1 with TRBJ1-1; D possibly corresponds to TRBD1 (5 bases). CDR1 is DFQATT, CDR2 SNEGSKA, per germline (reference sequence). This CDR3 comprises 15 residues. Trimming removed 0 bases from V and 2 bases from J, with 13 bases in between. CDR3 sequence: CSAREGWGSNTEAFF. The CDR3 DNA follows: TGCAGTGCTAGAGAGGGCTGGGGGAGCAACACTGAAGCTTTCTTT.

In regard to this clonotype: This may come from a read error, since a much larger clone is one base off. DNA of the CDR3: TGCGCCAGCAGCCTCACGATTGGGGGTGGGTATGGCTACGCCTTC. Protein product: CASSLTIGGGYGYAF. The chain couples TRBV4-1 to TRBJ1-2, with D possibly matching TRBD1 (5 bases). This CDR3 region has 15 residues. Germline V CDR1 and CDR2: MGHRA, YSYEKL.

For this clonotype: This may be a read error, as it is one base from a much larger clone. The rearrangement uses TRBV19 and TRBJ1-6; 7 bases line up with TRBD1. The CDR3 length is 15 residues. Looked up from germline, CDR1 is LNHDA and CDR2 is SQIVND (reference sequence). Losses at the gene ends were 5 bases for V and 7 bases for J; bases not matched to a gene: 8. CDR3 nucleotide sequence: TGTGCCAGTAGTCCCGGACAGGTCTACAATTCACCCCTCCACTTT. As protein: CASSPGQVYNSPLHF.

The chain employs TRBV6-2 or TRBV6-3 and TRBJ2-3; 12 bases line up with TRBD2. Germline V lookup: CDR1 MNHEY, CDR2 SVGEGT. The CDR3 totals 17 residues. J lost 4 bases, V lost 6 bases, and 11 bases had no gene match. CDR3 bases: TGTGCCAGCAGCCGGATGTGGACTAGCGGGATGGCAGATACGCAGTATTTT. This codes for CASSRMWTSGMADTQYF.

This clonotype was seen ten or more times. The V and J genes are TRBV28 and TRBJ1-3; tentatively, D is TRBD1 (5 bases). CDR1 and CDR2 from the germline V gene are MDHEN and SYDVKM. Trimming took 3 bases from V and 4 from J, leaving 10 bases between them. The CDR3 spans 14 residues. CDR3 protein: CASSLAGLGNTIYF. In DNA, the CDR3 is TGTGCCAGCAGTTTGGCAGGGCTCGGAAACACCATATATTTT.

This clonotype has a handful of counts. The J gene is TRBJ2-1, the V gene TRBV19, with D perhaps matching TRBD2 (5 bases). The CDR3 extends over 14 amino acids. V was cut by 5 bases and J by 3 bases, with 11 bases left in between. The germline gives CDR1 LNHDA, CDR2 SQIVND (reference sequence). This CDR3 is CASSLQRSYNEQFF. The CDR3 DNA reads as TGTGCCAGTAGTCTCCAGCGGAGCTACAATGAGCAGTTCTTC.

Here the CDR3 DNA reads TGTGCCAGCAGCGCCCCCCCGGACTTAAACTCCTACGAGCAGTACTTC. Amino acid sequence: CASSAPPDLNSYEQYF. The chain is built from TRBV7-9 and TRBJ2-7, with D maybe TRBD2 (5 bases). The germline V gene encodes CDR1 SEHNR and CDR2 FQNEAQ (reference sequence). V dropped 5 bases and J dropped 0 bases, with 17 bases sitting between them. The CDR3 has 16 residues.

Of note for this clonotype: A read error may explain this, as a much larger clone is one base away. The CDR3 sequence: CANRKTGENSPLHF. In DNA form, the CDR3 reads TGTGCCAACAGAAAGACAGGGGAGAATTCACCCCTCCACTTT. V and J are TRBV2 and TRBJ1-6, with 8 bases matching TRBD1. V dropped 10 bases and J dropped 7; count of bases not matched to a gene: 9. The CDR3 runs 14 residues. Germline values: CDR1 SNHLY, CDR2 FYNNEI.

The chain recombines TRBV9 with TRBJ1-3, with D uncertain. CDR3 size: 14 residues. Per the germline V gene, CDR1 is SGDLS and CDR2 is YYNGEE. V lost 0 bases, J lost 1 base, and 5 bases lay in between. The CDR3 region is CASSVEGSGNTIYF. DNA of the CDR3: TGTGCCAGCAGCGTAGAAGGTTCTGGAAACACCATATATTTT.

Points on this clonotype: One junction end does not reproduce the germline sequence, and a read error may be involved. The rearrangement joins TRBV3-1 to TRBJ1-2; D is undetermined. The CDR3 is made up of 15 amino acids. Germline loops: CDR1 LGHDT, CDR2 YNNKEL (reference sequence). Here the CDR3 DNA reads TGTGCCAGAAGCCAAGAAGCGACGGTGCACTATGGCTACACCTTC. Translating it yields CARSQEATVHYGYTF.

The table lists this clonotype with a count of one. This may arise from a read error, as a much more abundant clone is one base away. V gene TRBV20-1 combines with J gene TRBJ2-5; 7 positions agree with TRBD1. This CDR3 has 13 residues. In germline, CDR1 is DFQATT, CDR2 SNEGSKA (reference sequence). J gave up 4 bases and V 8 bases, and 10 bases lay outside the gene matches. The CDR3, as DNA: TGCAGTTCTCGCCCGGGACAGAGAGAGACCCAGTACTTC. It encodes CSSRPGQRETQYF.

This clonotype was counted a few times. This CDR3 reads CASSQDDGPSGRNHEQYF. The CDR3 nucleotides read TGCGCCAGCAGCCAAGATGACGGGCCTAGCGGGAGAAACCACGAGCAGTACTTC. The V gene is TRBV4-1, the J gene TRBJ2-7; 10 positions agree with TRBD2. V was pared by 0 bases and J by 5 bases, with 13 bases of the junction left unmatched. Germline CDR1 reads MGHRA; CDR2 reads YSYEKL. The CDR3 length is 18 residues.

In its sample, this clonotype was seen many times. This sequence joins TRBV20-1 and TRBJ2-1; 8 nucleotides align to TRBD1. Trimming at V came to 5 bases and at J to 7 bases, leaving 1 base not matched to a gene. The germline gives CDR1 DFQATT, CDR2 SNEGSKA (reference sequence). CDR3 length equals 11 residues. The CDR3 bases are TGCAGTGCTCGACAGGGGAATGAGCAGTTCTTC. The encoded protein is CSARQGNEQFF.

This clonotype was detected once. This chain joins TRBV4-1 and TRBJ2-1; 10 bases line up with TRBD2. CDR3 length: 14 amino acids. The V gene end was trimmed by 4 bases and the J gene end by 6 bases; junction bases not matched to a gene: 3. The germline gives CDR1 MGHRA, CDR2 YSYEKL. Here the CDR3 reads CASSPSGSGNEQFF. In DNA, the CDR3 is TGCGCCAGCAGCCCTAGCGGGAGCGGCAATGAGCAGTTCTTC.

Turning to this clonotype: This may come from a read error, since a much larger clone is one base off. The chain is built from TRBV6-1 and TRBJ2-1; no clear D. Looked up from germline, CDR1 is MNHNS and CDR2 is SASEGT. The ends were cut back, 4 bases at V and 7 bases at J, with 14 bases in the middle. The CDR3 is made up of 14 amino acids. The CDR3 nucleotides read TGTGCCAGCAGTGTAACAGCGCTCAAGAATGAGCAGTTCTTC. Protein product: CASSVTALKNEQFF.

This clonotype was counted many times. V and J are TRBV6-1 and TRBJ2-7; a weak D match, TRBD2 (6 bases). Trimming left V 5 bases short and J 5 bases short, with 16 bases between. CDR1 and CDR2 from the germline V gene are MNHNS and SASEGT. The CDR3 extends over 14 amino acids. CDR3 protein: CASSMQGGRNEQYF. The CDR3 region has the DNA TGTGCCAGCAGTATGCAGGGAGGCAGAAACGAGCAGTACTTC.

The rearrangement links TRBV20-1 to TRBJ2-7, with TRBD2 matching 8 bases. This CDR3 has 18 amino acids. Germline V gene data show CDR1 as DFQATT and CDR2 as SNEGSKA (reference sequence). V was pared by 1 base and J by 7 bases, with 21 bases of the junction left unmatched. The CDR3 DNA reads TGCAGTGCTAGAGCTCCCCCGGCGGATGCGGGAGGATTGTTGGAGCAGTACTTC. This gives the protein CSARAPPADAGGLLEQYF.

In regard to this clonotype: Since no conserved phenylalanine or tryptophan closes the CDR3, a read error is the likely cause. The DNA is omitted, as the CDR3 cannot be located on it reliably, and the CDR3 follows TCRdb's listing. V is TRBV7-2 and J is TRBJ2-3; the table's D call, TRBD2, has no DNA check behind it. The CDR3 extends over 15 residues, inclusive of both ends. From germline, CDR1 is SGHTA and CDR2 FQGNSA. CDR3 in amino acids: CASSPSRLAGAVAYV.

Concerning this clonotype itself: A junction end diverges from the germline sequence, so it may reflect a read error. The chain couples TRBV3-1 to TRBJ1-4; D unresolved. Per the germline V gene, CDR1 is LGHDT and CDR2 is YNNKEL (reference sequence). This CDR3 spans 14 amino acids. Written as DNA, the CDR3 is TGTGCCAGCATCCAAGATTGGTCTGATGAAAAACTGTTTTTT. Amino acids: CASIQDWSDEKLFF.

This clonotype was found a few times. This could be a read error, since a much larger clone is one nucleotide away. The chain uses TRBV20-1 and TRBJ2-4, with 9 bases fitting TRBD1. CDR1 and CDR2 from the germline V gene are DFQATT and SNEGSKA (reference sequence). This CDR3 has 12 amino acids. The CDR3 sequence is CGARGQGTIQYF. The CDR3 DNA follows: TGCGGTGCTAGGGGACAGGGCACCATTCAGTACTTC.

Remarks on this clonotype: A much larger clone differs by one base, so this may be a read error. The chain has TRBV7-6 and TRBJ2-1, with TRBD1 matching 9 bases. Germline lookup yields CDR1 SGHVS and CDR2 FNYEAQ. CDR3 length equals 14 residues. Unmatched junction bases numbered 7, after V lost 5 bases and J lost 8 bases. CDR3 sequence (DNA): TGTGCCAGCAGCCCTCACAGGGGGCCATATGAGCAGTTCTTC. It codes for CASSPHRGPYEQFF.

As regards this clonotype: This may be a read error: a much more frequent sequence differs by one nucleotide. The rearrangement links TRBV2 to TRBJ2-7; D not resolved. Trimming stripped 5 bases from V and 3 bases from J, with 8 bases between. This CDR3 region has 12 residues. Germline CDR1 and CDR2: SNHLY and FYNNEI. CDR3 in amino acids: CASSKNRYEQYF. CDR3 bases: TGTGCCAGCAGTAAAAATCGCTACGAGCAGTACTTC.

V usage is TRBV12-3 or TRBV12-4 and J usage is TRBJ2-1; unclear D gene. V gave up 4 bases and J gave up 8 bases, with 6 bases separating them. The CDR3 contains 11 residues. The CDR3, as DNA: TGTGCCAGCAGTTACCTCGATGAGCAGTTCTTC. It is translated as CASSYLDEQFF.

Details on this clonotype: One junction end does not reproduce the germline sequence, and a read error may be involved. V usage is TRBV12-3 or TRBV12-4 and J usage is TRBJ1-2; D is unresolved. The CDR3 consists of 14 residues. Here the CDR3 reads CASSFGDTNYGYTF. DNA of the CDR3: TGTGCCAGCAGTTTTGGAGACACTAACTATGGATACACCTTC.

In the case of this clonotype: A much larger clone lies one base from this, so it may be a read error. The chain uses TRBV7-2 and TRBJ1-2, with D unresolved. V lost 9 bases and J lost 8, with 19 bases in between. In germline, CDR1 is SGHTA, CDR2 FQGNSA. The CDR3 spans 13 residues. CDR3 nucleotides: TGTGCCAGGAGCCCGGGAAGGGATAAGGGCTACACCTTC. It specifies CARSPGRDKGYTF.

This clonotype appeared a single time. No conserved phenylalanine or tryptophan ends this CDR3, so it is likely a read error. The V call is TRBV28, the J call TRBJ2-5; 11 bases are a match to TRBD2. Germline V gives CDR1 MDHEN, CDR2 SYDVKM. This CDR3 has 16 amino acids. V was clipped by 2 bases and J by 1 base; unmatched bases: 3. The CDR3 bases are TGTGCCAGCAGTTTACAAGGGACTAGCGGCCAAGAGACCCAGTACCTC. Translated: CASSLQGTSGQETQYL.